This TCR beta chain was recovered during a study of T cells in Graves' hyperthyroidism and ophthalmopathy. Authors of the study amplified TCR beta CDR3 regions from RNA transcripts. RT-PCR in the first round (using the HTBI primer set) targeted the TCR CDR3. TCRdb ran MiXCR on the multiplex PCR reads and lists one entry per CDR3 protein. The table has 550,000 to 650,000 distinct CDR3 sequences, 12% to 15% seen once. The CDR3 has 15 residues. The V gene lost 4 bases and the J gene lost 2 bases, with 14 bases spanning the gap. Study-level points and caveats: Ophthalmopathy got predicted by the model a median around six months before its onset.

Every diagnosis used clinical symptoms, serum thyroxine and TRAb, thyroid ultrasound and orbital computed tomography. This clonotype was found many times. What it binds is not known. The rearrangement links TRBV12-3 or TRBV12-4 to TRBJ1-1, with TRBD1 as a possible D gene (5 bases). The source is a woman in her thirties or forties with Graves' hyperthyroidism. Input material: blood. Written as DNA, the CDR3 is TGTGCCAGCAGTTCTAAGGGAACAGGAAACACTGAAGCTTTCTTT. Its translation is CASSSKGTGNTEAFF.